The next 8 T cell receptor beta chains were all read from a single sample in a study of blood T cell repertoires in COVID-19. Measured with immunoSEQ multiplex PCR; TCRdb has only the in-frame clones, and not every one. The repertoire holds approximately 180,000 clones, with 87% as singletons. The sample taken for sequencing was peripheral blood. These receptors all come from a man aged 60-69 years with active or convalescent COVID-19.

This clone has a handful of counts. This chain links TRBV5-4 with TRBJ2-7; no reliable D call. Trimming left V 3 bases short and J 0 bases short, with 7 bases between. In germline, CDR1 is SGHNT, CDR2 YYREEE (reference sequence). The CDR3 spans 13 residues. CDR3 coding DNA: TGTGCCAGCAGCTCTATTAGCTCCTACGAGCAGTACTTC. Residues: CASSSISSYEQYF.

This clone was detected a few times. The chain carries TRBV3-1 (or the pseudogene TRBV3-2) and TRBJ2-3; tentative D call: TRBD2 (6 bases). V shed 5 bases and J shed 0 bases, with 12 bases lying between them. Germline V CDR1 and CDR2: LGHDT, YNNKEL (reference sequence). CDR3 length: 15 amino acids. As DNA, the CDR3 is TGTGCCAGCAGCTTCGGGACTCAGAGCACAGATACGCAGTATTTT. Translating it yields CASSFGTQSTDTQYF.

The V gene is TRBV6-2 or TRBV6-3, the J gene TRBJ1-5; D is possibly TRBD1 (6 bases). The V end lost 5 bases, the J end lost 3 bases, and 11 bases lay between the germline ends. Looked up from germline, CDR1 is MNHEY and CDR2 is SVGEGT. This CDR3 has 14 residues. CDR3 nucleotide sequence: TGTGCCAGCAGTCCCGGACAGTTCAATCAGCCCCAGCATTTT. Encoded protein: CASSPGQFNQPQHF.

The V gene is TRBV7-9, the J gene TRBJ2-7; 7 nucleotides agree with TRBD1. V dropped 5 bases and J dropped 2; count of bases not matched to a gene: 9. This CDR3 has 15 amino acids. Germline V gene sequence: CDR1 SEHNR, CDR2 FQNEAQ (reference sequence). The CDR3 sequence is CASSPETGFAYEQYF. CDR3 sequence (DNA): TGTGCCAGCAGCCCCGAGACAGGGTTTGCCTACGAGCAGTACTTC. Using reference TRBV7-9 and TRBJ2-7 for the parts outside the CDR3, the full variable domain is DTGVSQNPRHKITKRGQNVTFRCDPISEHNRLYWYRQTLGQGPEFLTYFQNEAQLEKSRLLSDRFSAERPKGSFSTLEIQRTEQGDSAMYLCASSPETGFAYEQYFGPGTRLTVT.

V usage is TRBV6-6 and J usage is TRBJ2-7, with a weak D call TRBD1 (6 bases). The CDR3 is 15 amino acids. Germline CDR1 reads MNHNY; CDR2 reads SVGAGI (reference sequence). Trimming left V 6 bases short and J 0 bases short, with 15 bases between. The CDR3 loop reads CASRPSRGLSYEQYF. DNA for the CDR3: TGTGCCAGCAGACCGAGCAGGGGCCTCTCCTACGAGCAGTACTTC.

This sequence joins TRBV6-5 and TRBJ1-2, with D possibly matching TRBD1 (5 bases). Germline CDR1 MNHEY, CDR2 SVGAGI. Trimming pared 8 bases from V and 4 bases from J, leaving 17 bases between. This CDR3 region has 14 residues. The CDR3 loop reads CASLPTGAGYGYTF. The CDR3 nucleotides are TGTGCCAGCCTACCCACAGGCGCCGGCTATGGCTACACCTTC.

The chain is built from TRBV19 and TRBJ2-5; maybe TRBD1 (5 bases). Looked up from germline, CDR1 is LNHDA and CDR2 is SQIVND (reference sequence). The CDR3 extends over 14 amino acids. The germline V and J ends were trimmed by 1 base and 3 bases, with 9 bases remaining between them. The CDR3 loop reads CASSIAQGKETQYF. The CDR3 DNA sequence: TGTGCCAGTAGTATAGCTCAGGGCAAAGAGACCCAGTACTTC.

The V gene is TRBV4-1, the J gene TRBJ1-2; 8 positions match TRBD1. The germline CDR1 and CDR2 sequences are MGHRA and YSYEKL. Trimming at V came to 4 bases and at J to 3 bases, leaving 7 bases not matched to a gene. The CDR3 runs to 15 residues. In nucleotides, the CDR3 is TGCGCCAGCAGCCGAACTGGACAGGGCGACTATGGCTACACCTTC. This gives the protein CASSRTGQGDYGYTF.